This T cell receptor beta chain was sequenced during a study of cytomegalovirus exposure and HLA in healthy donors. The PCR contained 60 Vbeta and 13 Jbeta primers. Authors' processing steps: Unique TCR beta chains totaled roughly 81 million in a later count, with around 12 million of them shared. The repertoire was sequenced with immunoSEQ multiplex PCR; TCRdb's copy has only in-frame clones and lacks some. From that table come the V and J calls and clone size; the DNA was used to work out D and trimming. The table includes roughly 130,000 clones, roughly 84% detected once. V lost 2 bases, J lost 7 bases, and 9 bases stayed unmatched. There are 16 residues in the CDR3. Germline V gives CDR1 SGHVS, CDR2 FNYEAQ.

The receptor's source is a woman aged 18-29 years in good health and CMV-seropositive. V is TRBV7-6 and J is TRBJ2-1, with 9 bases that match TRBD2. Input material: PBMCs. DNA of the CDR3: TGTGCCAGCAGCTTACGTTTTCGCGGGGGGGTGAATGAGCAGTTCTTC. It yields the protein CASSLRFRGGVNEQFF.